A single sample is the source of the 18 T cell receptor beta chains below, sequenced in a study of regulatory T cells in long-lasting Graves disease. Building the TCR beta libraries relied on iRepertoire HTBI primers, and CDR3 regions underwent Arm-PCR. Each CDR3 protein is one row after TCRdb ran MiXCR on the multiplex PCR reads. The profile covers roughly 400,000 distinct CDR3 sequences, with 21% appearing a single time and roughly an eighth taken by the ten largest. The time point here: persistent/refractory GD, antithyroid drugs over 5 years with positive TRAb. PBMC-extracted RNA yielded the TCR library. Specimen: peripheral blood mononuclear cells (PBMCs), collected when the disease was refractory, from a patient treated with antithyroid drugs. The source of these receptors is a female donor with Graves disease.

The rearrangement uses TRBV5-1 and TRBJ2-7; TRBD1 might be the D (5 bases). Trimming took off 4 bases at V and 5 bases at J, with 13 bases between the two ends. The CDR3 is made up of 13 amino acids. CDR1 is SGHRS, CDR2 YFSETQ, per germline. CDR3: CASSPGSPNEQYF. For the CDR3, the DNA is TGCGCCAGCAGCCCAGGGTCTCCTAACGAGCAGTACTTC.

V is TRBV19 and J is TRBJ2-5; perhaps TRBD2 as D (5 bases). Trimming removed 1 base from V and 2 bases from J, with 5 bases in between. Germline V gives CDR1 LNHDA, CDR2 SQIVND (reference sequence). There are 13 residues in the CDR3. CDR3 sequence reads: CASSIAGQETQYF. CDR3 DNA: TGTGCCAGTAGTATAGCGGGACAAGAGACCCAGTACTTC.

The sample holds a few counts of this clonotype. A single base separates this from a much larger clone, so it may be a read error. The CDR3 end shows no conserved phenylalanine or tryptophan, and so a read error is likely. V is TRBV28 and J is TRBJ1-4; no reliable D call. Between the trimmed V and J ends, which lost 5 bases and 2 bases, there was a span of 9 bases. This CDR3 region has 14 residues. Germline CDR1 MDHEN, CDR2 SYDVKM. CDR3 DNA sequence: TGTGCCAGCAGTCGTGGTGGGACTAATGAAAAACTGTTTCTT. Translation: CASSRGGTNEKLFL.

This clonotype was counted at least ten times. The rearrangement joins TRBV28 to TRBJ1-5; D ambiguous. Germline V gene data show CDR1 as MDHEN and CDR2 as SYDVKM. Trimming took off 6 bases at V and 0 bases at J, with 12 bases between the two ends. This CDR3 comprises 15 residues. As DNA, the CDR3 is TGTGCCAGCAGACCCCCCGACCTTAGCAATCAGCCCCAGCATTTT. It translates to CASRPPDLSNQPQHF.

This clonotype was seen repeatedly, ten times or more. The genes are TRBV28 and TRBJ2-7; D is possibly TRBD2 (5 bases). V dropped 8 bases and J dropped 2 bases, with 10 bases sitting between them. This CDR3 has 12 amino acids. Germline lookup yields CDR1 MDHEN and CDR2 SYDVKM. CDR3 protein: CASEGYTYEQYF. CDR3 sequence (DNA): TGTGCCAGCGAGGGCTATACCTACGAGCAGTACTTC.

This clonotype was picked up a small number of times. The chain joins TRBV6-5 to TRBJ2-7; 7 bases map to TRBD2. The CDR3 covers 14 residues. Germline V gives CDR1 MNHEY, CDR2 SVGAGI. V shed 2 bases and J 3 bases; nucleotides not matched to a gene: 4. The CDR3 sequence: CASSYGGSLYEQYF. CDR3 coding DNA: TGTGCCAGCAGTTACGGCGGGAGCCTCTACGAGCAGTACTTC.

The V call is TRBV20-1, the J call TRBJ1-2; TRBD1 is a possible D gene (5 bases). CDR3 size: 13 residues. Germline lookup yields CDR1 DFQATT and CDR2 SNEGSKA (reference sequence). Trimming cost V 6 bases and J 3 bases, with 14 bases left between them. The CDR3 region is CSASQGLDYGYTF. The CDR3 DNA is TGCAGTGCCTCGCAGGGATTGGACTATGGCTACACCTTC.

This clonotype has ten or more counts. The rearrangement uses TRBV2 and TRBJ2-7; a weak D match, TRBD1 (5 bases). CDR1 and CDR2 (germline): SNHLY, FYNNEI. The V end was cut by 2 bases, the J end by 2 bases, with 10 bases between. This CDR3 is 14 amino acids long. The CDR3: CASSEWTPTYEQYF. The CDR3 coding sequence is TGTGCCAGCAGTGAATGGACACCCACCTACGAGCAGTACTTC. The variable domain in full, completed from reference TRBV2 and TRBJ2-7, reads EPEVTQTPSHQVTQMGQEVILRCVPISNHLYFYWYRQILGQKVEFLVSFYNNEISEKSEIFDDQFSVERPDGSNFTLKIRSTKLEDSAMYFCASSEWTPTYEQYFGPGTRLTVT.

This clonotype has a count of ten or more. CDR3 coding DNA: TGTGCCAGCAGCCCGGCTCCGGGACAAGGTCCAGAGACCCAGTACTTC. As protein: CASSPAPGQGPETQYF. This chain joins TRBV5-6 and TRBJ2-5; D might be TRBD1 (6 bases). The CDR3 length is 16 residues. Trimming removed 4 bases at V and 4 bases at J, with 20 bases between. In germline, CDR1 is SGHDT, CDR2 YYEEEE.

This clonotype was counted at least ten times. The rearrangement joins TRBV10-3 to TRBJ2-5; 11 bases are a match to TRBD2. Unmatched junction bases numbered 2, after V lost 8 bases and J lost 0 bases. Germline V gene sequence: CDR1 ENHRY, CDR2 SYGVKD. The length of the CDR3 is 14 residues. CDR3 residues: CAIRGLADQETQYF. The CDR3 nucleotides read TGTGCCATCCGGGGACTAGCGGACCAAGAGACCCAGTACTTC.

J is TRBJ1-2 and V is TRBV12-3 or TRBV12-4; 9 bases fit TRBD1. This CDR3 is 14 amino acids long. V was pared by 5 bases and J by 2 bases, with 3 bases of the junction left unmatched. The CDR3 here is CASSTGTGNYGYTF. The DNA for the CDR3 is TGTGCCAGCAGTACCGGGACAGGGAACTATGGCTACACCTTC.

Note on this clonotype: A far larger clone is only one base removed, so a read error is likely. The chain carries TRBV13 and TRBJ1-4; D call uncertain. This CDR3 has 15 residues. The V and J ends lost 5 bases and 5 bases respectively, with 15 bases between them. The germline CDR1 and CDR2 sequences are PRHDT and FYEKMQ (reference sequence). CDR3 region: CASSPREQPNEKLFF. The CDR3 DNA reads TGTGCCAGCAGCCCCCGAGAGCAGCCCAATGAAAAACTGTTTTTT.

For this clonotype: Given the absence of the conserved phenylalanine or tryptophan at the CDR3 end, a read error is likely. The limits of the CDR3 on the DNA are not certain, so only TCRdb's listed CDR3 is given. The rearrangement uses TRBV9 and TRBJ1-1; the table's D call, TRBD1, was not checked against the DNA. Per the germline V gene, CDR1 is SGDLS and CDR2 is YYNGEE. Termini included, the CDR3 measures 13 amino acids. CDR3 in amino acids: CASSVLKGDREDM.

This clonotype was detected only a few times. The chain employs TRBV15 and TRBJ2-5, with D possibly called TRBD1 or TRBD2 (5 bases each). Germline CDR1 is LNHNV and CDR2 is YYDKDF (reference sequence). V lost 5 bases and J lost 1, with 17 bases in between. The CDR3 length is 16 residues. The CDR3 nucleotides are TGTGCCACCAGCCCAAGCTCTATGGGACCCCAAGAGACCCAGTACTTC. Translation gives CATSPSSMGPQETQYF.

This chain connects TRBV15 to TRBJ1-1; a weak D match, TRBD1 (5 bases). Germline lookup yields CDR1 LNHNV and CDR2 YYDKDF (reference sequence). The length of the CDR3 is 14 residues. The germline V and J ends were trimmed by 7 bases and 0 bases, with 12 bases remaining between them. The CDR3 DNA is TGTGCCACCACCCCGGACACTATGAACACTGAAGCTTTCTTT. It yields the protein CATTPDTMNTEAFF.

The chain has TRBV20-1 and TRBJ1-2, with TRBD1 matching over 7 bases. The V gene end was trimmed by 3 bases and the J gene end by 2 bases; junction bases not matched to a gene: 3. CDR1 and CDR2 from the germline V gene are DFQATT and SNEGSKA (reference sequence). The length of the CDR3 is 13 residues. In DNA form, the CDR3 reads TGCAGTGCTAGTGGGACAGCCAACTATGGCTACACCTTC. Its protein is CSASGTANYGYTF.

The rearrangement links TRBV12-3 or TRBV12-4 to TRBJ2-4; D is possibly TRBD1 (6 bases). V was clipped by 5 bases and J by 0 bases, with 17 bases between them. The CDR3 has 17 amino acids. CDR3 sequence: CASSTYRVGLAKNIQYF. The CDR3 nucleotides read TGTGCCAGCAGTACGTACAGGGTGGGGCTAGCCAAAAACATTCAGTACTTC.

This clonotype was seen ten or more times. V and J are TRBV6-1 and TRBJ1-1; no reliable D call. Germline V gene data show CDR1 as MNHNS and CDR2 as SASEGT. This CDR3 spans 14 amino acids. V lost 5 bases, J lost 0 bases, and 10 bases lay in between. The DNA of the CDR3 is TGTGCCAGCAGTCCGGACGTGCTGAACACTGAAGCTTTCTTT. Protein: CASSPDVLNTEAFF.